Below are 12 T cell receptor beta chains sequenced from a single sample in a study of OX40 agonist ivuxolimab in advanced cancers. Receptor libraries were prepared by the immunoSEQ multiplex PCR assay. In TCRdb, the immuneACCESS table is reduced to in-frame sequences with V and J assigned. These tables do not hold every clone; where another copy was compared, an unresolved V gene accounts for under half, and the others remain unexplained. Counted in this sample were tens of thousands of clones; 78% of them appeared once. The ten largest account for around 13% of the sample. The source was CD4+ or CD8+ T cells sorted from blood, collected in a trial of the OX40 agonist ivuxolimab. The receptors originated from an adult with an advanced solid tumor such as melanoma, head and neck, liver or kidney cancer.

The chain carries TRBV28 and TRBJ1-2; D perhaps matches TRBD1 (6 bases). Germline loops: CDR1 MDHEN, CDR2 SYDVKM. Deletions cut 6 bases from V and 2 bases from J, with 16 bases between. This CDR3 region has 15 residues. CDR3 DNA: TGTGCCAGCAGACCCTCGACAGGCACCAACTATGGCTACACCTTC. Encoded protein: CASRPSTGTNYGYTF.

This sequence joins TRBV2 and TRBJ1-1, with D unclear. The germline V gene encodes CDR1 SNHLY and CDR2 FYNNEI. The CDR3 runs 14 residues. V was pared by 8 bases and J by 1 base, with 14 bases between. The CDR3 nucleotides read TGTGCCAGCCGTTTCCGGGGATCGAACACTGAAGCTTTCTTT. Translating gives CASRFRGSNTEAFF.

The rearrangement joins TRBV21-1 to TRBJ2-7; no DNA check was done on the table's D call, TRBD2. TRBV21-1 is marked as a pseudogene. The CDR3 runs 15 residues. CDR3 DNA: TGTGCCAGCAGCAAACATCTAGAGATCGCGTACGAGCAGTACTTC. The encoded protein is CASSKHLEIAYEQYF.

This clone was seen once. The chain carries TRBV30 and TRBJ2-4; D remains unclear. The germline gives CDR1 GTSNPN, CDR2 SVGIG (reference sequence). V lost 0 bases and J 1 base, leaving 13 bases between the germline ends. CDR3 length: 16 residues. Here the CDR3 DNA reads TGTGCCTGGAGTGTCCCAGGTCTACCCGCCAAAAACATTCAGTACTTC. As protein: CAWSVPGLPAKNIQYF.

This clone came up a few times. V usage is TRBV10-3 and J usage is TRBJ1-1; D ambiguous. Trimming removed 0 bases at V and 7 bases at J, with 9 bases between. Germline V gives CDR1 ENHRY, CDR2 SYGVKD. CDR3 length: 13 amino acids. CDR3 sequence (DNA): TGTGCCATCAGTGAGTCGGGTAGTAGTGAAGCTTTCTTT. It specifies CAISESGSSEAFF.

The chain recombines TRBV6-5 with TRBJ1-6; D ambiguous. The germline V gene encodes CDR1 MNHEY and CDR2 SVGAGI. V lost 6 bases to trimming and J lost 7 bases, with 13 bases between them. There are 14 residues in the CDR3. The chain's CDR3 is CASSREPGNSPLHF. DNA for the CDR3: TGTGCCAGCAGCCGGGAGCCCGGGAATTCACCCCTCCACTTT.

The chain is built from TRBV29-1 and TRBJ1-1; D perhaps matches TRBD1 (5 bases). V was cut by 1 base and J by 10 bases, with 22 bases left in between. The CDR3 has 15 amino acids. The germline V gene encodes CDR1 SQVTM and CDR2 ANQGSEA. CDR3 nucleotides: TGCAGCGTTGAAGCGGCTAAGGGACGCCGCTCAGGAGCTTTCTTT. It translates to CSVEAAKGRRSGAFF.

About this clone itself: At one of its ends the junction is not consistent with the germline gene, which may arise from a read error. The chain uses TRBV29-1 and TRBJ2-5; D possibly uses TRBD1 or TRBD2 (5 bases each). Germline V gene lookup returns CDR1 SQVTM and CDR2 ANQGSEA. The CDR3 spans 14 residues. The CDR3 protein is CSVPSVGDQGTQYF. The CDR3 coding sequence is TGCAGCGTACCCTCCGTAGGGGACCAAGGGACCCAGTACTTC.

The J gene is TRBJ2-3, the V gene TRBV28, with D possibly being TRBD2 (5 bases). Trimming pared 7 bases from V and 7 bases from J, leaving 18 bases between. Germline CDR1 MDHEN, CDR2 SYDVKM. The length of the CDR3 is 14 residues. As DNA, the CDR3 is TGTGCCAGCAACCCCCCCGGGATCACGAATACGCAGTATTTT. Translating gives CASNPPGITNTQYF.

The chain is built from TRBV28 and TRBJ1-5, with D unclear. Germline CDR1 is MDHEN and CDR2 is SYDVKM. The CDR3 totals 15 residues. Trimming pared 6 bases from V and 3 bases from J, leaving 15 bases between. The CDR3 DNA sequence: TGTGCCAGCAGCCTCCCCCCGGGGAACAATCAGCCCCAGCATTTT. This encodes CASSLPPGNNQPQHF.

The rearrangement links TRBV18 to TRBJ1-1; 7 nucleotides align to TRBD1. The V gene end was trimmed by 6 bases and the J gene end by 5 bases; junction bases not matched to a gene: 9. Germline CDR1 and CDR2: KGHSH and LQKENI. This CDR3 has 14 amino acids. DNA of the CDR3: TGTGCCAGCTCGGCAGGGGGAGGCGAAACTGAAGCTTTCTTT. Its translation: CASSAGGGETEAFF.

The chain has TRBV6-1 and TRBJ2-5; possibly TRBD1 for D (6 bases). Per the germline V gene, CDR1 is MNHNS and CDR2 is SASEGT. Trimming removed 5 bases at V and 5 bases at J, with 9 bases between. The CDR3 extends over 12 amino acids. The CDR3 reads CASSQGMETQYF. The CDR3 nucleotides read TGTGCCAGCAGTCAGGGGATGGAGACCCAGTACTTC.